A selection of T cell receptor beta chains follows, all from one sample in a study of blood T cell repertoires in COVID-19. Produced via immunoSEQ multiplex PCR; TCRdb's table is partial and in-frame only. The sample holds 300,000 to 400,000 clones; about nine tenths are singletons and the top ten take just under 7.5%. Input material: peripheral blood. Receptors were obtained from a woman aged 70 to 79 with COVID-19, enrolled during active disease. Both conserved end residues are part of each CDR3. The order of the fields is clone size, V gene, D gene, J gene, CDR3 length, CDR3 protein, CDR3 DNA. A D gene is named only where the DNA matches it firmly. Some rows have no size entry. The others give once, few or many, or a class for an expanded clone.

>NA|TRBV29-1|NA|TRBJ2-7|13
CSVVLDSSYEQYF
TGCAGCGTTGTACTGGACAGCTCCTACGAGCAGTACTTC
>NA|TRBV30|NA|TRBJ2-2|15
CARGPSGTFTGELFF
TGTGCCAGGGGTCCCAGCGGAACATTCACCGGGGAGCTGTTTTTT
>NA|TRBV7-9|TRBD1|TRBJ1-1|14
CASTNRGMNTEAFF
TGTGCCAGCACCAACAGGGGCATGAACACTGAAGCTTTCTTT
>NA|TRBV6-1|NA|TRBJ2-2|13
CASSELNTGELFF
TGTGCCAGCAGTGAACTTAACACCGGGGAGCTGTTTTTT
>NA|TRBV24-1|NA|TRBJ1-2|13
CATSDTGYRGYTF
TGTGCCACCAGTGATACAGGGTACCGTGGCTACACCTTC
>NA|TRBV5-4|TRBD1|TRBJ1-5|15
CASSLAMGQGTPQHF
TGTGCCAGCAGCTTGGCCATGGGACAGGGTACGCCCCAGCATTTT
>NA|TRBV19|NA|TRBJ1-5|16
CASSIHRQDTPKSQHF
TGTGCCAGTAGTATCCACCGACAGGACACCCCTAAGTCCCAGCATTTT
>NA|TRBV5-6|TRBD2|TRBJ2-7|15
CASIRGSGGIYEQYF
TGTGCCAGCATCCGGGGGAGCGGGGGGATCTACGAGCAGTACTTC
>NA|TRBV6-5|TRBD2|TRBJ2-7|14
CASSYLSGRDEQYF
TGTGCCAGCAGTTATCTCAGCGGGAGGGACGAGCAGTACTTC
>once|TRBV7-9|NA|TRBJ2-3|16
CASSLVEGGGTDTQYF
TGTGCCAGCAGCTTAGTAGAGGGAGGAGGCACAGATACGCAGTATTTT
>NA|TRBV7-9|TRBD1|TRBJ1-2|15
CASSRGLDRAYGYTF
TGTGCCAGCAGTCGGGGATTAGACAGGGCCTATGGCTACACCTTC
>NA|TRBV24-1|NA|TRBJ1-5|15
CATSDSGPRNQPQHF
TGTGCCACCAGTGATTCAGGGCCCCGCAATCAGCCCCAGCATTTT
>NA|TRBV4-3|NA|TRBJ1-1|14
CASSQEGVNTEAFF
TGCGCCAGCAGCCAAGAAGGGGTGAACACTGAAGCTTTCTTT
>NA|TRBV5-1|NA|TRBJ2-2|14
CASSDDRNTGELFF
TGCGCCAGCAGCGACGACAGGAACACCGGGGAGCTGTTTTTT
>once|TRBV24-1|TRBD1|TRBJ2-2|14
CATGTGILAGELFF
TGTGCCACGGGGACAGGGATTTTGGCCGGGGAGCTGTTTTTT
>NA|TRBV7-9|NA|TRBJ1-4|13
CASSPRHAEKLFF
TGTGCCAGCAGCCCACGACACGCTGAAAAACTGTTTTTT
>NA|TRBV6-6|TRBD2|TRBJ2-2|15
CASSSSGEVTGELFF
TGTGCCAGCAGTTCTAGCGGGGAGGTCACCGGGGAGCTGTTTTTT
>NA|TRBV5-3|NA|TRBJ1-4|15
CARSLIREANEKLFF
TGTGCCAGAAGCTTGATCAGGGAGGCTAATGAAAAACTGTTTTTT
>once|TRBV5-1|TRBD1|TRBJ2-4|15
CASSPGTGGKNIQYF
TGCGCCAGCAGTCCCGGGACAGGAGGCAAAAACATTCAGTACTTC
>NA|TRBV11-2|NA|TRBJ1-2|14
CASSLVVTGHGYTF
TGTGCCAGCAGCTTAGTGGTAACAGGGCACGGCTACACCTTC
>NA|TRBV5-1|TRBD1|TRBJ1-2|15
CASSPGTAQLYGYTF
TGCGCCAGCAGCCCTGGGACAGCACAACTCTATGGCTACACCTTC
>NA|TRBV12-3/TRBV12-4|NA|TRBJ1-1|11
CASAGRTEAFF
TGTGCCTCAGCGGGGCGGACTGAAGCTTTCTTT
>NA|TRBV7-2|TRBD2|TRBJ2-5|17
CASSWGGSSGGAETQYF
TGTGCCAGCAGCTGGGGAGGGAGTAGCGGGGGGGCGGAGACCCAGTACTTC
>NA|TRBV4-2|NA|TRBJ2-4|17
CASSQGGDSERRNIQYF
TGTGCCAGCAGCCAAGGCGGGGACAGCGAAAGGAGGAACATTCAGTACTTC
>NA|TRBV18|NA|TRBJ1-1|16
CASSPYFRESNTEAFF
TGTGCCAGCTCACCATATTTTCGTGAGTCGAACACTGAAGCTTTCTTT
>NA|TRBV4-1|TRBD1|TRBJ1-3|18
CASSQVGRDSGTGNTIYF
TGCGCCAGCAGCCAAGTAGGAAGGGACAGCGGTACTGGAAACACCATATATTTT
>NA|TRBV5-8|NA|TRBJ1-5|16
CASSSGGGGGNQPQHF
TGTGCCAGCAGCTCGGGGGGAGGGGGTGGCAATCAGCCCCAGCATTTT
>NA|TRBV15|NA|TRBJ1-2|15
CATSRNLGLHYGYTF
TGTGCCACCAGCAGAAACCTGGGACTCCATTATGGCTACACCTTC
>NA|TRBV5-6|NA|TRBJ1-2|15
CASSLSFRAGYGYTF
TGTGCCAGCAGCTTGTCATTCAGGGCCGGCTATGGCTACACCTTC
>NA|TRBV5-6|TRBD1|TRBJ1-1|14
CASSGRQGYTEAFF
TGTGCCAGCAGCGGGAGACAGGGGTACACTGAAGCTTTCTTT
>NA|TRBV28|NA|TRBJ1-2|13
CASSPSDRRGYTF
TGTGCCAGCAGCCCTAGTGATAGGAGAGGCTACACCTTC
>NA|TRBV5-1|TRBD2|TRBJ2-3|18
CASSLALSGVSSTDTQYF
TGCGCCAGCAGCTTGGCCCTTAGCGGGGTCTCTAGCACAGATACGCAGTATTTT
>once|TRBV2|TRBD2|TRBJ2-3|15
CASSGLAGGTDTQYF
TGTGCCAGCAGCGGACTAGCGGGGGGTACAGATACGCAGTATTTT
>NA|TRBV27|NA|TRBJ1-2|14
CASGSTTRAIGYTF
TGTGCCAGCGGATCTACCACCAGGGCCATTGGCTACACCTTC
>NA|TRBV23-1|NA|TRBJ2-7|14
CASSRRQEPYEQYF
TGCGCCAGCAGTCGTAGACAGGAGCCCTACGAGCAGTACTTC
>NA|TRBV29-1|NA|TRBJ1-1|14
CSVEMQGSFTEAFF
TGCAGCGTTGAAATGCAGGGTTCTTTCACTGAAGCTTTCTTT
>NA|TRBV10-3|TRBD1|TRBJ2-3|15
CAISGGQVRTDTQYF
TGTGCCATCAGTGGGGGACAGGTCCGCACAGATACGCAGTATTTT
>NA|TRBV12-3/TRBV12-4|NA|TRBJ1-2|11
CASSSRDGYTF
TGTGCCAGCAGTTCCAGGGATGGCTACACCTTC
>NA|TRBV7-8|NA|TRBJ1-6|14
CASSPYPGNSPLHF
TGTGCCAGCAGCCCATATCCGGGGAATTCACCCCTCCACTTT
>NA|TRBV5-1|NA|TRBJ2-3|14
CASSLGAPRDTQYF
TGCGCCAGCAGCTTGGGGGCACCCAGAGATACGCAGTATTTT
>NA|TRBV30|NA|TRBJ2-7|14
CAWSPGLADYEQYF
TGTGCCTGGAGCCCCGGGTTAGCCGACTACGAGCAGTACTTC
>NA|TRBV6-1|NA|TRBJ1-2|12
CASSSDSYGYTF
TGTGCCAGCAGTTCCGACAGCTATGGCTACACCTTC
>NA|TRBV11-2|NA|TRBJ2-3|14
CASSFGGPADTQYF
TGTGCCAGCAGCTTCGGGGGGCCTGCAGATACGCAGTATTTT
>once|TRBV27|TRBD1|TRBJ1-3|15
CASSSTGASGNTIYF
TGTGCCAGCAGTTCTACAGGGGCCTCTGGAAACACCATATATTTT
>NA|TRBV2|NA|TRBJ1-5|14
CASSVGGGKRPQHF
TGTGCCAGCAGTGTCGGGGGGGGAAAGAGGCCCCAGCATTTT
>NA|TRBV7-2|NA|TRBJ2-1|13
CASSLFPVEEQFF
TGTGCCAGCAGCTTATTTCCCGTTGAGGAGCAGTTCTTC
>NA|TRBV12-3/TRBV12-4|NA|TRBJ2-7|12
CASSMSDGEQYF
TGTGCCAGCAGCATGAGCGACGGCGAGCAGTACTTC
>NA|TRBV6-2/TRBV6-3|TRBD1|TRBJ1-2|14
CASSFGTGVYGYTF
TGTGCCAGCAGTTTTGGGACAGGGGTCTATGGCTACACCTTC
>NA|TRBV15|TRBD1|TRBJ2-1|16
CATSVRTGVKSNEQFF
TGTGCCACCAGCGTACGGACAGGGGTCAAGAGCAATGAGCAGTTCTTC
>NA|TRBV7-9|NA|TRBJ1-2|16
CASSLVARPTNYGYTF
TGTGCCAGCAGCTTAGTGGCGAGGCCAACTAACTATGGCTACACCTTC
>once|TRBV6-5|TRBD2|TRBJ2-1|15
CASSSSGGWPNEQFF
TGTGCCAGCAGTTCTAGCGGGGGTTGGCCCAATGAGCAGTTCTTC
>once|TRBV5-6|TRBD1|TRBJ1-2|14
CASSIRTGNYGYTF
TGTGCCAGCAGCATCCGGACAGGGAACTATGGCTACACCTTC
>NA|TRBV3-1/TRBV3-2|TRBD2|TRBJ2-5|14
CASSQAAGGETQYF
TGTGCCAGCAGCCAAGCAGCGGGGGGGGAGACCCAGTACTTC
>NA|TRBV19|TRBD1|TRBJ2-7|15
CASSLRQGVSYEQYF
TGTGCCAGTAGCCTCCGACAGGGGGTCTCCTACGAGCAGTACTTC